The clone carrying this T cell receptor (beta chain) was recorded at least ten times. The antigen is unknown. TCRdb recomputed calls from the 5' RACE reads with MiXCR, one row per CDR3 protein. The sample holds 39,000 or so distinct CDR3 sequences, 4.5% to 7% seen once. The ends were cut back, 1 base at V and 7 bases at J, with 11 bases in the middle. In germline, CDR1 is SEHNR, CDR2 FQNEAQ (reference sequence). The CDR3 is 14 amino acids. This sample is drawn from a study of early T cells in non-severe SARS-CoV-2 infection. Study outcomes and limitations: Clonotype matching in VDJdb favored anti-spike CD8 responses and did not capture private and CD4 specificities.

This chain links TRBV7-9 with TRBJ1-5; D call uncertain. This clonotype originated in an adult who was a healthcare worker with PCR-confirmed SARS-CoV-2 infection or an uninfected control (not recorded which). The starting material was whole blood, obtained at baseline. CDR3 region: CASSLGSGKQPQHF. DNA for the CDR3: TGTGCCAGCAGCTTAGGGTCTGGGAAACAGCCCCAGCATTTT.